This T cell receptor beta chain is from a study of cytomegalovirus exposure and HLA in healthy donors. Turning to the study itself: Sequencing of 150 million to 200 million T cells in an earlier analysis found 120 million or so unique TCR beta sequences.

Both 60 Vbeta primers and 13 Jbeta primers went into the PCR. The method was immunoSEQ multiplex PCR; TCRdb's version includes in-frame clones alone and lacks a portion of them. Altogether about 110,000 clones are present, about 70% being singletons, with the ten largest covering less than 3.5%. The sequenced material came from PBMCs. The clonotype originates from a female donor in good health and CMV-seronegative.

The CDR3 DNA follows: TGTGCCAGTAGTAGGACAGGGTCGTACGAGCAGTACTTC. Translating it yields CASSRTGSYEQYF. V gene TRBV19 combines with J gene TRBJ2-7; 8 bases align to TRBD1. Looked up from germline, CDR1 is LNHDA and CDR2 is SQIVND (reference sequence). Trimming at V came to 4 bases and at J to 4 bases, leaving 3 bases not matched to a gene. This CDR3 spans 13 amino acids.